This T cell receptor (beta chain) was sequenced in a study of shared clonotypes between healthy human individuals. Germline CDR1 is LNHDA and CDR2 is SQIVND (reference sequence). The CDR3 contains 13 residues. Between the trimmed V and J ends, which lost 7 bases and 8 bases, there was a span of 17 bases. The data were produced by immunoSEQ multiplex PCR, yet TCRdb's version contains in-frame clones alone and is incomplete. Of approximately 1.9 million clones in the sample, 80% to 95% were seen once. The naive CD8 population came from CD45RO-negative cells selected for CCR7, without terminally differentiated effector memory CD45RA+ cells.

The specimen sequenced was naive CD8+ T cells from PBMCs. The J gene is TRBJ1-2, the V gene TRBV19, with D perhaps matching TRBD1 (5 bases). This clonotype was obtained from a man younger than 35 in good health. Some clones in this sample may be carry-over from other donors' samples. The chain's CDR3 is CASKPPGPGGYTF. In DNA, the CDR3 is TGTGCCAGTAAACCCCCAGGGCCAGGAGGCTACACCTTC. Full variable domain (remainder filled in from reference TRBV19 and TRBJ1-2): DGGITQSPKYLFRKEGQNVTLSCEQNLNHDAMYWYRQDPGQGLRLIYYSQIVNDFQKGDIAEGYSVSREKKESFPLTVTSAQKNPTAFYLCASKPPGPGGYTFGSGTRLTVV.